These T cell receptor beta chains were read from a single sample in a study of T cell repertoires in cytomegalovirus infection. Antigens of these TCRs are unknown. MiXCR, applied by TCRdb to the reads, yields one record per CDR3 protein. The sample shows 40,000 to 55,000 distinct CDR3 sequences, around 23% of them seen only once. This sample comprised CD8+ T cells from cultured PBMCs, obtained from culture after CMV antigen stimulation. These receptors originate from a human donor in good health (CMV status not recorded). Some clones in this sample may be carry-over from other donors' samples. Both conserved end residues are part of each CDR3. D genes are given only for firm matches. Clone size, where shown, is once, few, many, or a class for clones that have expanded.

abundance,d_gene,v_gene,j_gene,CDR3aa,CDR3nt
many,NA,TRBV7-9,TRBJ2-1,CASSLAGTYNEQFF,TGTGCCAGCAGCCTGGCGGGAACCTACAATGAGCAGTTCTTC
NA,NA,TRBV29-1,TRBJ2-1,CSVEGSGRAYNEQFF,TGCAGCGTTGAAGGATCGGGTCGGGCCTACAATGAGCAGTTCTTC
few,NA,TRBV7-9,TRBJ2-1,CASNGGGFYNEQFF,TGTGCCAGCAATGGGGGCGGCTTTTACAATGAGCAGTTCTTC
few,TRBD1,TRBV11-2,TRBJ2-7,CASSLDYRGYEQYF,TGTGCCAGCAGCTTAGATTACAGGGGATACGAGCAGTACTTC
few,NA,TRBV7-9,TRBJ2-7,CASSNHLLGQYF,TGTGCCAGCAGCAACCATTTATTAGGGCAGTACTTC
NA,NA,TRBV7-9,TRBJ2-1,CASSLDRIAYNEQFF,TGTGCCAGCAGCTTAGATCGGATAGCCTACAATGAGCAGTTCTTC
NA,NA,TRBV7-9,TRBJ2-1,CASSLSSNEQFF,TGTGCCAGCAGCTTATCTTCCAATGAGCAGTTCTTC
NA,TRBD1,TRBV27,TRBJ1-5,CASSDRAYQPQHF,TGTGCCAGCAGTGACAGGGCGTATCAGCCCCAGCATTTT
few,NA,TRBV12-3/TRBV12-4,TRBJ2-7,CASRSRVSYEQYF,TGTGCCAGCAGGTCAAGGGTCTCCTACGAGCAGTACTTC
NA,TRBD1,TRBV2,TRBJ2-6,CASKGAGSRSGANVLTF,TGTGCCAGCAAGGGGGCAGGGAGTAGGTCTGGGGCCAACGTCCTGACTTTC
NA,TRBD2,TRBV7-2,TRBJ2-3,CASSRGLARPTDTQYF,TGTGCCAGCAGCCGAGGACTAGCGCGTCCCACAGATACGCAGTATTTT
NA,TRBD1,TRBV4-1,TRBJ1-1,CASSPDRGRQAFF,TGCGCCAGCAGCCCGGACAGGGGGCGGCAAGCTTTCTTT
NA,NA,TRBV7-2,TRBJ2-7,CASSSRAFEQYF,TGTGCCAGCAGCTCACGGGCGTTCGAGCAGTACTTC
NA,TRBD1,TRBV6-2/TRBV6-3,TRBJ2-7,CASRTPGQGSYEQYF,TGTGCCAGCAGAACCCCGGGACAGGGCTCCTACGAGCAGTACTTC
NA,TRBD2,TRBV7-9,TRBJ2-7,CASRNRTSGSYEQYF,TGTGCCAGCAGAAACAGGACTAGCGGGAGTTACGAGCAGTACTTC
many,NA,TRBV6-2/TRBV6-3,TRBJ2-1,CASSYGPYNEQFF,TGTGCCAGCAGTTATGGTCCCTACAATGAGCAGTTCTTC
few,TRBD1,TRBV10-3,TRBJ1-1,CAIRDRGSTEAFF,TGTGCCATCAGGGACAGGGGTTCCACTGAAGCTTTCTTT
few,TRBD2,TRBV7-9,TRBJ2-1,CASSLVGTSGGASSYNEQFF,TGTGCCAGCAGCTTAGTGGGGACTAGCGGGGGGGCGAGCTCCTACAATGAGCAGTTCTTC
few,NA,TRBV7-2,TRBJ1-2,CASSPGLDYGYTF,TGTGCCAGCAGTCCGGGACTTGACTATGGCTACACCTTC
NA,NA,TRBV6-2/TRBV6-3,TRBJ1-1,CASSYAGITEAFF,TGTGCCAGCAGTTACGCGGGAATCACTGAAGCTTTCTTT
few,NA,TRBV25-1,TRBJ1-1,CASSELGPHTEAFF,TGTGCCAGCAGTGAATTAGGCCCGCACACTGAAGCTTTCTTT
NA,TRBD1,TRBV7-8,TRBJ2-1,CASSLGTGAHNEQFF,TGTGCCAGCAGCTTAGGGACAGGGGCACACAATGAGCAGTTCTTC
NA,NA,TRBV6-2/TRBV6-3,TRBJ1-5,CASSPGVVVQHF,TGTGCCAGCAGCCCCGGTGTGGTGGTTCAGCATTTT
NA,TRBD2,TRBV7-2,TRBJ2-1,CASSGETSGRWEQFF,TGTGCCAGCAGCGGGGAGACTAGCGGGAGGTGGGAGCAGTTCTTC
few,TRBD1,TRBV29-1,TRBJ2-6,CSVLGQGANGANVLTF,TGCAGCGTCTTGGGACAGGGGGCCAATGGGGCCAACGTCCTGACTTTC
few,TRBD1,TRBV9,TRBJ1-1,CASSATGAKAFF,TGTGCCAGCAGCGCCACAGGGGCAAAAGCTTTCTTT
many,TRBD1,TRBV7-9,TRBJ1-2,CASSFGQGGYGYTF,TGTGCCAGCAGCTTTGGTCAGGGGGGCTATGGCTACACCTTC
few,TRBD2,TRBV7-3,TRBJ2-5,CASSAALAEMIQETQYF,TGTGCCAGCAGCGCTGCGCTAGCGGAAATGATCCAAGAGACCCAGTACTTC
NA,NA,TRBV28,TRBJ2-1,CASSLGGGHDEQFF,TGTGCCAGCAGTTTAGGGGGCGGGCATGATGAGCAGTTCTTC
NA,NA,TRBV7-2,TRBJ1-2,CASSYARGYGYTF,TGTGCCAGCAGCTACGCCCGGGGGTATGGCTACACCTTC
few,NA,TRBV6-5,TRBJ2-4,CASSPGGTGSKNIQYF,TGTGCCAGCAGTCCCGGGGGCACTGGGTCCAAAAACATTCAGTACTTC
few,NA,TRBV27,TRBJ2-6,CASSFGSGANVLTF,TGTGCCAGCAGTTTCGGCTCTGGGGCCAACGTCCTGACTTTC
few,TRBD2,TRBV29-1,TRBJ2-3,CSVERELDTQYF,TGCAGCGTTGAGCGGGAGCTAGATACGCAGTATTTT
few,NA,TRBV6-5,TRBJ1-1,CASSYSQANTEAFF,TGTGCCAGCAGTTACTCTCAGGCGAACACTGAAGCTTTCTTT
NA,TRBD1,TRBV7-9,TRBJ1-1,CASSSTRDREQNTEAFF,TGTGCCAGCAGTTCTACCCGGGACAGGGAACAGAACACTGAAGCTTTCTTT
NA,NA,TRBV4-1,TRBJ1-1,CASSQERRMNTEAFF,TGCGCCAGCAGCCAAGAGAGAAGGATGAACACTGAAGCTTTCTTT
NA,NA,TRBV11-3,TRBJ2-5,CASSLGGSHVQETQYF,TGTGCCAGCAGCTTAGGCGGCAGCCATGTCCAAGAGACCCAGTACTTC
NA,NA,TRBV6-2/TRBV6-3,TRBJ1-2,CASSPRGGRGYGYTF,TGTGCCAGCAGCCCCCGCGGGGGGCGAGGCTATGGCTACACCTTC
NA,NA,TRBV2,TRBJ1-1,CASGGNEAFF,TGTGCCAGCGGGGGGAATGAAGCTTTCTTT
few,TRBD2,TRBV7-8,TRBJ2-7,CASSFSGREYEQYF,TGTGCCAGCAGCTTTAGCGGGAGGGAATACGAGCAGTACTTC
NA,TRBD2,TRBV7-2,TRBJ2-1,CASSLEGRERYSYNEQFF,TGTGCCAGCAGCTTAGAAGGGAGGGAGCGGTACTCCTACAATGAGCAGTTCTTC
many,TRBD1,TRBV28,TRBJ2-1,CASSESGTGSYNEQFF,TGTGCCAGCAGCGAATCCGGGACAGGAAGCTACAATGAGCAGTTCTTC
few,NA,TRBV5-1,TRBJ1-1,CASSLGYGLNTEAFF,TGCGCCAGCAGCTTGGGATACGGGTTGAACACTGAAGCTTTCTTT
many,TRBD1,TRBV6-2/TRBV6-3,TRBJ1-2,CASSYSWTGDYGYTF,TGTGCCAGCAGTTACTCATGGACAGGGGACTATGGCTACACCTTC
many,NA,TRBV28,TRBJ1-2,CASSRDAWEGYTF,TGTGCCAGCAGTAGGGACGCTTGGGAAGGCTACACCTTC
NA,NA,TRBV19,TRBJ2-7,CASSITLMREQYF,TGTGCCAGTAGTATCACCTTGATGCGCGAGCAGTACTTC
NA,NA,TRBV7-2,TRBJ1-1,CASSLLFRSEAFF,TGTGCCAGCAGCTTATTGTTTCGCAGTGAAGCTTTCTTT
few,TRBD2,TRBV7-8,TRBJ2-1,CASSYGLAGDNEQFF,TGTGCCAGCAGCTACGGACTAGCGGGGGACAATGAGCAGTTCTTC
few,NA,TRBV7-9,TRBJ2-5,CASSLEGRRETQYF,TGTGCCAGCAGCTTAGAGGGGAGGAGAGAGACCCAGTACTTC
few,NA,TRBV10-1,TRBJ2-7,CASSEGLLYEQYF,TGCGCCAGCAGTGAGGGACTACTCTACGAGCAGTACTTC
few,NA,TRBV7-8,TRBJ2-7,CASSLGGRSSYEQYF,TGTGCCAGCAGCTTAGGGGGCAGGAGCTCCTACGAGCAGTACTTC
few,TRBD2,TRBV11-1,TRBJ2-7,CASSLDSGGFHEQYF,TGTGCCAGCAGCTTAGACAGCGGGGGGTTCCACGAGCAGTACTTC